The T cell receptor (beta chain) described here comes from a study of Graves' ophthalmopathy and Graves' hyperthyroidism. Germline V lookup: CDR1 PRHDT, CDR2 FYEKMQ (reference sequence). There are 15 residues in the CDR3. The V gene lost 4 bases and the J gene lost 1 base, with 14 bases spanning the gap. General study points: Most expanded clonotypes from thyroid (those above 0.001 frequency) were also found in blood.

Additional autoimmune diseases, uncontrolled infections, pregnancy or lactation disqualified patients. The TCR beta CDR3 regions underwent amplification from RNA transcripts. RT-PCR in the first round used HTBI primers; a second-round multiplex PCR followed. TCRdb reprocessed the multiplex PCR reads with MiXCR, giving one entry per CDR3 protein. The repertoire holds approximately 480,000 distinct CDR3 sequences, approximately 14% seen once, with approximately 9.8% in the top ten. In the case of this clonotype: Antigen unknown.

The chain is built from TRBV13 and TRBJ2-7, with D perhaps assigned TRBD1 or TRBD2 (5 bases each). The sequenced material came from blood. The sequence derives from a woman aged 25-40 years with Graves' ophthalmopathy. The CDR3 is CASSSRDGPSYEQYF. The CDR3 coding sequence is TGTGCCAGCAGCTCTAGGGACGGGCCGTCCTACGAGCAGTACTTC.